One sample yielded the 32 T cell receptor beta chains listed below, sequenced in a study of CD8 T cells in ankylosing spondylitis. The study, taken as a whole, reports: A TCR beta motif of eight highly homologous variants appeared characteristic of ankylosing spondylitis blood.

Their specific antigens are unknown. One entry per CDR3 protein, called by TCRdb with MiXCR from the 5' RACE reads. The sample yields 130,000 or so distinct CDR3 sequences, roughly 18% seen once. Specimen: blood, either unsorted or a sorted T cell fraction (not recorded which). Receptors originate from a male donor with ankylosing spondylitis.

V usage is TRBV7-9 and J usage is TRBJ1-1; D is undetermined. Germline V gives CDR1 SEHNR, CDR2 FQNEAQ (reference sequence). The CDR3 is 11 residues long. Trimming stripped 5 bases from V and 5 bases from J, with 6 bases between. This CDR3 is CASSNRTEAFF. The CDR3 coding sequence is TGTGCCAGCAGCAACCGTACTGAAGCTTTCTTT.

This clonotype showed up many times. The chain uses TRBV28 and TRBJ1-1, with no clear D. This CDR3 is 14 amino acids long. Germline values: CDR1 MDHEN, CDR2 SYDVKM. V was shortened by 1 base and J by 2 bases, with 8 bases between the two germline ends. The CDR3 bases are TGTGCCAGCAGTTTATATTTCGGAAACACTGAAGCTTTCTTT. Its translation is CASSLYFGNTEAFF.

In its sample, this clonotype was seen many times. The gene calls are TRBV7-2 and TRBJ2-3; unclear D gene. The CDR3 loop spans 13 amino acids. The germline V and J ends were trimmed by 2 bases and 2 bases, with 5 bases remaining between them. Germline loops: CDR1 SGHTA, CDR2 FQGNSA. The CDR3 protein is CASSLITTDTQYF. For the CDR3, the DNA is TGTGCCAGCAGCTTAATCACCACAGATACGCAGTATTTT.

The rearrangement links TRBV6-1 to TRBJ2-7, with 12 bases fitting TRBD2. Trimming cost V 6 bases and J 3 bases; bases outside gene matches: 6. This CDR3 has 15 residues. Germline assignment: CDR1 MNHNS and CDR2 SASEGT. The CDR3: CASRKLAGGHYEQYF. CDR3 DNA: TGTGCCAGCAGAAAACTAGCGGGAGGCCACTACGAGCAGTACTTC.

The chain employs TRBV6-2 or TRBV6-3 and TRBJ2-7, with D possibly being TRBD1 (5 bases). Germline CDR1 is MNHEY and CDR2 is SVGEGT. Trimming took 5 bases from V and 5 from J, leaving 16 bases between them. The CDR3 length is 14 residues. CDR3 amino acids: CASSKRGSKDEQYF. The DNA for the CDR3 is TGTGCCAGCAGTAAAAGGGGATCGAAGGACGAGCAGTACTTC.

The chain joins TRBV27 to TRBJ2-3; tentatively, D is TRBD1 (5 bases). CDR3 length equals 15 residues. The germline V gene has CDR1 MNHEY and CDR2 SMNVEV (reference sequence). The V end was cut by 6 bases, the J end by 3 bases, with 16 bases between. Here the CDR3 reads CASRPRGSRTDTQYF. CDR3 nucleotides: TGTGCCAGCAGGCCTAGGGGTAGCAGAACAGATACGCAGTATTTT.

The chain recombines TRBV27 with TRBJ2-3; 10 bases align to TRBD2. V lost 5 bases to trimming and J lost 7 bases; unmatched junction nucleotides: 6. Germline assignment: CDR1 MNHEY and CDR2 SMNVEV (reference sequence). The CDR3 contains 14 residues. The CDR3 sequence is CASSPGTSDNTQYF. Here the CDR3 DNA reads TGTGCCAGCAGTCCCGGGACTAGCGATAATACGCAGTATTTT.

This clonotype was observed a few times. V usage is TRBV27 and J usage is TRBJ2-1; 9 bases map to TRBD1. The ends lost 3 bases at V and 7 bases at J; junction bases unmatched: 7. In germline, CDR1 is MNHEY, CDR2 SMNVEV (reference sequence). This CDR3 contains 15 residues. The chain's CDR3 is CASSLGQGGWNEQFF. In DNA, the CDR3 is TGTGCCAGCAGTTTGGGACAGGGAGGATGGAATGAGCAGTTCTTC.

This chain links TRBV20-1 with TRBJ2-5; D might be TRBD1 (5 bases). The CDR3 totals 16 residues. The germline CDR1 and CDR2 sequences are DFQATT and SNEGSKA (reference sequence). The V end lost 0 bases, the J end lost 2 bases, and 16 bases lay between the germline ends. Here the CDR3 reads CSAREQARTPQETQYF. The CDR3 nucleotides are TGCAGTGCTAGAGAGCAGGCGCGGACACCACAAGAGACCCAGTACTTC.

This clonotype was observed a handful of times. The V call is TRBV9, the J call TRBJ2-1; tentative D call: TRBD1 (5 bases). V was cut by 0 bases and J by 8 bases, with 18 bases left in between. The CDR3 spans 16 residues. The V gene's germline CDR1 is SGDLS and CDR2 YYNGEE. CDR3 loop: CASSVGGRARVHEQFF. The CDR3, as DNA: TGTGCCAGCAGCGTAGGCGGCAGGGCAAGGGTCCATGAGCAGTTCTTC.

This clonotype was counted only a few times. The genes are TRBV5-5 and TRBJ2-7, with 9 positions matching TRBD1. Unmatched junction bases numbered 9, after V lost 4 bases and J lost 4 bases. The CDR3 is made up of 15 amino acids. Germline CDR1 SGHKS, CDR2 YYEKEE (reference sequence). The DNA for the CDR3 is TGTGCCAGCAGCCCCGGGACAGGGAGTGATTACGAGCAGTACTTC. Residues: CASSPGTGSDYEQYF.

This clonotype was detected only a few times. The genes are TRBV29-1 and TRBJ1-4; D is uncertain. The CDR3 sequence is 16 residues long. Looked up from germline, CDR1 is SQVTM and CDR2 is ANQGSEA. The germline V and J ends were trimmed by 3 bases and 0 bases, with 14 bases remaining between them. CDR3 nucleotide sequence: TGCAGCGTTGAGAAGCCGGGCCATGCAACTAATGAAAAACTGTTTTTT. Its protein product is CSVEKPGHATNEKLFF.

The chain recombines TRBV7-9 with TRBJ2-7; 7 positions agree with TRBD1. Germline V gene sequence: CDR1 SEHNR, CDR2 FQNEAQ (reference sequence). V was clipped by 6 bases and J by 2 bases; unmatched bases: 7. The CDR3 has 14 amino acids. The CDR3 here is CASRPGDSTYEQYF. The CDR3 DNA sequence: TGTGCCAGCAGGCCCGGGGACAGCACCTACGAGCAGTACTTC.

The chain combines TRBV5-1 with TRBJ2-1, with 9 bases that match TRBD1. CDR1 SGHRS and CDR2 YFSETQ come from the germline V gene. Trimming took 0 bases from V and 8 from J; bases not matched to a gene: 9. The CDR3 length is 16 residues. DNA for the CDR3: TGCGCCAGCAGCTTGGAAGGACAGGGGTGGGTTGATGAGCAGTTCTTC. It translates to CASSLEGQGWVDEQFF.

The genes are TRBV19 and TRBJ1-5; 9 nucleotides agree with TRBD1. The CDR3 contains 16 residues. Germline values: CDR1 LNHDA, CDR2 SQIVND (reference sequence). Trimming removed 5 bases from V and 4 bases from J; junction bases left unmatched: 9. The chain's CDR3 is CASSLIQGASNQPQHF. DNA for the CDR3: TGTGCCAGTAGTCTAATACAGGGGGCAAGTAATCAGCCCCAGCATTTT. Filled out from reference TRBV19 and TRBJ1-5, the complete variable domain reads DGGITQSPKYLFRKEGQNVTLSCEQNLNHDAMYWYRQDPGQGLRLIYYSQIVNDFQKGDIAEGYSVSREKKESFPLTVTSAQKNPTAFYLCASSLIQGASNQPQHFGDGTRLSIL.

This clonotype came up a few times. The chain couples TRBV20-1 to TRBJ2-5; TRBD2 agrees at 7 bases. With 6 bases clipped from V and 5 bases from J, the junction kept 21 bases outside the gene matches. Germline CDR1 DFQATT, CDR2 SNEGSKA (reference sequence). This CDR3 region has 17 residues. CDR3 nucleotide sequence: TGCAGTGCACCCGGCCCTAGCGGAGACCTAGTCTGGGAGACCCAGTACTTC. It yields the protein CSAPGPSGDLVWETQYF.

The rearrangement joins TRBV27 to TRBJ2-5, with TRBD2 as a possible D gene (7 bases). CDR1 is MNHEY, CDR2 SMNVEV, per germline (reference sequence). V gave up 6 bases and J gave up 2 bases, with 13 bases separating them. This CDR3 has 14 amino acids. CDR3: CASSVGGPQETQYF. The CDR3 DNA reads TGTGCCAGCAGCGTCGGGGGGCCTCAAGAGACCCAGTACTTC.

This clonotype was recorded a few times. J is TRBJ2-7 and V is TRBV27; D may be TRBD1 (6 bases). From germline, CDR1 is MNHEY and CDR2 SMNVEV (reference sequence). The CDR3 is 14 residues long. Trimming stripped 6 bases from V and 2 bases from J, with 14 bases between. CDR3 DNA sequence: TGTGCCAGCAGCGTTACCGGGACAACCTACGAGCAGTACTTC. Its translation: CASSVTGTTYEQYF.

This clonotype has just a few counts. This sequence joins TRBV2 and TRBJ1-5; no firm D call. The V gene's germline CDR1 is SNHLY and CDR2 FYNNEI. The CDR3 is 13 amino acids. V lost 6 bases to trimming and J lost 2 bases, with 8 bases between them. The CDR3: CASRGGGNQPQHF. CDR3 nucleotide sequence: TGTGCCAGCAGAGGTGGAGGCAATCAGCCCCAGCATTTT.

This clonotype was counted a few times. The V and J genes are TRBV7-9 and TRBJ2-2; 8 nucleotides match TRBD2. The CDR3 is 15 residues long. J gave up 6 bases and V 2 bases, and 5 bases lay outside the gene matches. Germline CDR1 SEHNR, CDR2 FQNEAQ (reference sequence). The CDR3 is CASSLSSGRPGELFF. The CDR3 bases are TGTGCCAGCAGCTTATCAAGCGGGAGACCCGGGGAGCTGTTTTTT.

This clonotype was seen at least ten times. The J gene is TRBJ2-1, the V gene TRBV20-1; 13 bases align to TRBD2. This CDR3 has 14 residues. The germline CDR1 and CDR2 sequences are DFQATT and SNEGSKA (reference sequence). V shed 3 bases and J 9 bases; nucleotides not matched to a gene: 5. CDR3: CSASVTSGRTEQFF. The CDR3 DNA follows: TGCAGTGCTAGTGTGACTAGCGGGAGGACTGAGCAGTTCTTC.

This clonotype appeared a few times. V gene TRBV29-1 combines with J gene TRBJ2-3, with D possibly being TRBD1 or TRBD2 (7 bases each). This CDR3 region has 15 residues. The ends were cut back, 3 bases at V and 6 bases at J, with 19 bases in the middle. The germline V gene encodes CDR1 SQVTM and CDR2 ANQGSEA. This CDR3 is CSVEDGEGASDTQYF. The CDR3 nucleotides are TGCAGCGTTGAGGACGGGGAGGGGGCCTCGGATACGCAGTATTTT.

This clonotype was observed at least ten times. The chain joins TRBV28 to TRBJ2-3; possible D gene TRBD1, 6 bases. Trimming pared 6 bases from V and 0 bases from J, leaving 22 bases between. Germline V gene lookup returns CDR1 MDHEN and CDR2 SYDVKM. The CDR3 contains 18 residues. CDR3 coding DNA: TGTGCCAGCAGCAGGACAGCGCGAGGGGGTGGAAGCACAGATACGCAGTATTTT. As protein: CASSRTARGGGSTDTQYF.

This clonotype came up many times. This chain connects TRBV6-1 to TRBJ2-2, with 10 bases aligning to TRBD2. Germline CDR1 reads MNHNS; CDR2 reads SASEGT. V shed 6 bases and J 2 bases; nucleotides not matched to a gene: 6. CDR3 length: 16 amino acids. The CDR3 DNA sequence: TGTGCCAGCAGCCCCTCTAGCGGGAGAAACACCGGGGAGCTGTTTTTT. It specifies CASSPSSGRNTGELFF.

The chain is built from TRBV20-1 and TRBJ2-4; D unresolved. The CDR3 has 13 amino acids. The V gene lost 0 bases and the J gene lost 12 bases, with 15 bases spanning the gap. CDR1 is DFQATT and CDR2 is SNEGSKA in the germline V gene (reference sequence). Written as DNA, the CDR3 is TGCAGTGCTAGAGATATGTCCCTCACCCGTCAGTACTTC. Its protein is CSARDMSLTRQYF.

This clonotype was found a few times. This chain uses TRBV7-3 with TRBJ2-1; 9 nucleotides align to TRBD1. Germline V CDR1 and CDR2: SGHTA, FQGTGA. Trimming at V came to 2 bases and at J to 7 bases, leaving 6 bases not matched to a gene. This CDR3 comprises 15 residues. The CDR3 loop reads CASSLLTGGSNEQFF. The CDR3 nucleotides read TGTGCCAGCAGCTTACTCACAGGGGGCTCAAATGAGCAGTTCTTC.

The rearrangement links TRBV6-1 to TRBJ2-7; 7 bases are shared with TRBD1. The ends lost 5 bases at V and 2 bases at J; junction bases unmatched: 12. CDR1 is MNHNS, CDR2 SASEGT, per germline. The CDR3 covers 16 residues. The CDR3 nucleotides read TGTGCCAGCAGTCCCCGGACAGGCTTGTCACCCTACGAGCAGTACTTC. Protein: CASSPRTGLSPYEQYF.

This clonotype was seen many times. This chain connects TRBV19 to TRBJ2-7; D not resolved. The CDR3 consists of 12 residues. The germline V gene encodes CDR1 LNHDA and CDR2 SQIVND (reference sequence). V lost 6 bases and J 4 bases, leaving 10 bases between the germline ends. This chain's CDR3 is CASSPGYYEQYF. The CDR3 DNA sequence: TGTGCCAGTAGCCCAGGCTATTACGAGCAGTACTTC.

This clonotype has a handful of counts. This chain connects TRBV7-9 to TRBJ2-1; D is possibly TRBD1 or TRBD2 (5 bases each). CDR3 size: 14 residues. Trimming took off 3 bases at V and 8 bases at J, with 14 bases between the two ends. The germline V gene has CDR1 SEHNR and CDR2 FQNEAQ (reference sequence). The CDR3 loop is CASSFGGVGYEQFF. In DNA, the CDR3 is TGTGCCAGCAGCTTTGGGGGAGTAGGGTATGAGCAGTTCTTC.

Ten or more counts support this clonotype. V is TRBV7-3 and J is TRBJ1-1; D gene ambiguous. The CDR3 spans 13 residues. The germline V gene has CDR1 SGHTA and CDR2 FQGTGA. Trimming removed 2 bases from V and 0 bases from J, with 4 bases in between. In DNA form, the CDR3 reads TGTGCCAGCAGCTTAGGGATGAACACTGAAGCTTTCTTT. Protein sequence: CASSLGMNTEAFF.

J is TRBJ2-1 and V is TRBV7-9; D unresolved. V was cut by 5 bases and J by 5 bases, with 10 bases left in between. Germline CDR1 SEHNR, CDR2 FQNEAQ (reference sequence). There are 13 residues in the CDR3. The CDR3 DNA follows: TGTGCCAGCAGCGGTGACTCGGACAATGAGCAGTTCTTC. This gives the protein CASSGDSDNEQFF.

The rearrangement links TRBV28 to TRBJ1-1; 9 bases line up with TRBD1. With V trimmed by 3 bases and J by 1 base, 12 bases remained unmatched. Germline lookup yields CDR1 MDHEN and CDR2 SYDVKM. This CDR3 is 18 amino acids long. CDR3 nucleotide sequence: TGTGCCAGCAGTTTCAATTTTATCTCGGACAGGGGGAACACTGAAGCTTTCTTT. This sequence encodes CASSFNFISDRGNTEAFF. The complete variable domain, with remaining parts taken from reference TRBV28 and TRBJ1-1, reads DVKVTQSSRYLVKRTGEKVFLECVQDMDHENMFWYRQDPGLGLRLIYFSYDVKMKEKGDIPEGYSVSREKKERFSLILESASTNQTSMYLCASSFNFISDRGNTEAFFGQGTRLTVV.